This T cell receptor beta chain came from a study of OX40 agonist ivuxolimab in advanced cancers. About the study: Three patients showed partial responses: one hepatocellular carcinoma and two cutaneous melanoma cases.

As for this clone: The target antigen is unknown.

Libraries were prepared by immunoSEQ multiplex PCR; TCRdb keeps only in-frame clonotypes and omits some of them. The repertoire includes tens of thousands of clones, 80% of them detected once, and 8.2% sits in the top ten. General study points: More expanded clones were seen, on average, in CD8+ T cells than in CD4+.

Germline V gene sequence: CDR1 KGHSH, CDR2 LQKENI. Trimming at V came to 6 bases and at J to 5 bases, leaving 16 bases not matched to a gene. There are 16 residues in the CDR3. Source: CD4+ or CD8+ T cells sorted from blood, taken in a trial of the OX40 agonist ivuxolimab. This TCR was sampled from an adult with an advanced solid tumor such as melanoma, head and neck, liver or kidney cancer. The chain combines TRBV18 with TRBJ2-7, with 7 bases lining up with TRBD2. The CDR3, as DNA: TGTGCCAGCTCTCCGGGGGGAGGGATACTTATCCACGAGCAGTACTTC. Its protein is CASSPGGGILIHEQYF.